Below are 23 T cell receptor beta chains sequenced from a single sample in a study of molecular identifiers for immune sequencing clone quantification. TCRdb independently ran MiXCR on the PCR reads; one entry per CDR3 protein. The sample lists 600,000 to 650,000 distinct CDR3 sequences, roughly 21% seen once, with about 0.9% in the top ten. The sample taken for sequencing was naive CD8+ T cells from blood, with Jurkat cell RNA spiked in. Sample subset: FACS-sorted CD8+CD4-CCR7+CD45RA+ naive T cells. The receptors stem from a human donor in good health. Some libraries in this study had Jurkat cell RNA spiked in.

This clonotype was counted a few times. A much larger clone differs by one base, so this may be a read error. The V and J genes are TRBV27 and TRBJ1-5, with TRBD1 as a possible D gene (5 bases). The CDR3 totals 15 residues. The germline gives CDR1 MNHEY, CDR2 SMNVEV (reference sequence). Deletions cut 2 bases from V and 2 bases from J, with 10 bases between. The CDR3 bases are TGTGCCAGCAGTTTAAGGGACGGAGGCAATCAGCCCCAGCATTTT. Residues: CASSLRDGGNQPQHF.

This clonotype was observed a handful of times. This chain joins TRBV19 and TRBJ2-3; D is unresolved. V was shortened by 3 bases and J by 4 bases, with 8 bases between the two germline ends. The CDR3 length is 13 residues. Per germline, CDR1 LNHDA and CDR2 SQIVND (reference sequence). The CDR3 region has the DNA TGTGCCAGTAGTATTAGGGATCCAGATACGCAGTATTTT. This translates into CASSIRDPDTQYF. The variable domain in full, with the rest retrieved from reference TRBV19 and TRBJ2-3, is DGGITQSPKYLFRKEGQNVTLSCEQNLNHDAMYWYRQDPGQGLRLIYYSQIVNDFQKGDIAEGYSVSREKKESFPLTVTSAQKNPTAFYLCASSIRDPDTQYFGPGTRLTVL.

This clonotype was seen many times. The rearrangement joins TRBV12-5 to TRBJ1-3, with D maybe TRBD1 (5 bases). V was pared by 2 bases and J by 2 bases, with 10 bases between. The CDR3 has 15 amino acids. CDR1 is LGHNT, CDR2 FRNRAP, per germline. CDR3 sequence reads: CASGLIGAAGNTIYF. CDR3 DNA sequence: TGTGCTAGTGGTTTGATCGGGGCAGCTGGAAACACCATATATTTT.

Ten or more counts support this clonotype. V and J are TRBV9 and TRBJ2-3; 12 bases align to TRBD2. After removal of 4 bases from V and 5 bases from J, the junction contained 8 bases not matched to a gene. Germline loops: CDR1 SGDLS, CDR2 YYNGEE. The length of the CDR3 is 16 residues. The CDR3: CASSLLAGGPLDTQYF. The CDR3 nucleotides are TGTGCCAGCAGCCTCCTAGCGGGGGGGCCGTTAGATACGCAGTATTTT.

Comments on this clonotype: A read error may explain this, as a much larger clone is one base away. This chain links TRBV4-3 with TRBJ2-5; 11 nucleotides align to TRBD2. Germline assignment: CDR1 LGHNA and CDR2 YSLEER. The length of the CDR3 is 15 residues. CDR3 sequence reads: CAGSQDSGRDETQYF. In nucleotides, the CDR3 is TGCGCCGGCAGCCAAGATAGCGGGAGGGATGAGACCCAGTACTTC.

A note on this clonotype: This may be a read error, as it is one base from a much larger clone. The chain recombines TRBV6-1 with TRBJ1-1; D is perhaps TRBD1 (5 bases). The CDR3 length is 11 residues. The germline V gene encodes CDR1 MNHNS and CDR2 SASEGT. The chain's CDR3 is CVSEGATEAFF. CDR3 DNA: TGTGTCAGCGAAGGGGCAACTGAAGCTTTCTTT.

Ten or more counts support this clonotype. The J gene is TRBJ2-5, the V gene TRBV9, with D possibly being TRBD2 (5 bases). The ends were cut back, 0 bases at V and 2 bases at J, with 11 bases in the middle. The CDR3 has 15 residues. Germline-derived CDR1 and CDR2 are SGDLS and YYNGEE. As DNA, the CDR3 is TGTGCCAGCAGCGTAGGGGGAGCCACACAAGAGACCCAGTACTTC. It specifies CASSVGGATQETQYF.

Ten or more counts support this clonotype. The genes are TRBV20-1 and TRBJ2-3, with a possible D match to TRBD1 (6 bases). Germline CDR1 DFQATT, CDR2 SNEGSKA (reference sequence). The CDR3 covers 12 residues. V lost 3 bases and J 4 bases, leaving 8 bases between the germline ends. The CDR3 region is CSARGQSDTQYF. CDR3 in DNA: TGCAGTGCTAGGGGACAATCAGATACGCAGTATTTT.

This clonotype appeared many times. The chain links TRBV24-1 to TRBJ2-3; 7 bases are shared with TRBD2. The CDR3 is 15 amino acids. Germline CDR1 reads KGHDR; CDR2 reads SFDVKD. Trimming at V came to 4 bases and at J to 3 bases, leaving 6 bases not matched to a gene. In DNA form, the CDR3 reads TGTGCCACCAGTGAGTCCGGGACTACAACAGATACGCAGTATTTT. Translation: CATSESGTTTDTQYF.

A few counts support this clonotype. An end of the junction differs from the germline gene, which may be a read error. The rearrangement joins TRBV7-2 to TRBJ1-2; D remains ambiguous. Germline V lookup: CDR1 SGHTA, CDR2 FQGNSA. The CDR3 sequence is 11 residues long. CDR3: CASSLGPQKAF. DNA for the CDR3: TGTGCCAGCAGTCTCGGGCCTCAGAAAGCCTTC.

This clonotype occurred many times. The chain links TRBV4-3 to TRBJ1-4, with unresolved D. The ends were cut back, 0 bases at V and 7 bases at J, with 15 bases in the middle. Germline V gene sequence: CDR1 LGHNA, CDR2 YSLEER. The CDR3 loop spans 16 amino acids. CDR3 sequence: CASSQDLPGGSEKLFF. In DNA form, the CDR3 reads TGCGCCAGCAGCCAAGATCTGCCAGGCGGGAGTGAAAAACTGTTTTTT.

This clonotype was observed at least ten times. The V and J genes are TRBV4-1 and TRBJ2-1, with 9 bases that match TRBD2. Germline-derived CDR1 and CDR2 are MGHRA and YSYEKL. J was trimmed by 7 bases and V by 3 bases; bases with no gene match: 13. The CDR3 contains 17 residues. The CDR3 region has the DNA TGCGCCAGCAGCCACAGGAACGTAGCGGGGGTTTGGAATGAGCAGTTCTTC. Protein sequence: CASSHRNVAGVWNEQFF.

Ten or more counts support this clonotype. This chain uses TRBV7-2 with TRBJ2-7, with a tentative D call TRBD1 (6 bases). The germline V and J ends were trimmed by 1 base and 3 bases, with 10 bases remaining between them. The CDR3 has 14 amino acids. CDR1 and CDR2 (germline): SGHTA, FQGNSA. The CDR3 is CASSLGQGHYEQYF. DNA for the CDR3: TGTGCCAGCAGCTTAGGCCAGGGGCACTACGAGCAGTACTTC.

This clonotype was observed at least ten times. The chain employs TRBV6-1 and TRBJ2-3; TRBD1 or TRBD2 may be the D gene (5 bases each). Germline values: CDR1 MNHNS, CDR2 SASEGT. The germline V and J ends were trimmed by 6 bases and 4 bases, with 20 bases remaining between them. The CDR3 totals 16 residues. The CDR3 reads CASRPRRGLGADTQYF. CDR3 coding DNA: TGTGCCAGCAGGCCCCGGCGTGGCCTGGGGGCAGATACGCAGTATTTT.

This clonotype was seen many times. The V and J genes are TRBV4-3 and TRBJ2-7; D might be TRBD2 (5 bases). In germline, CDR1 is LGHNA, CDR2 YSLEER. V was cut by 0 bases and J by 3 bases, with 15 bases left in between. The CDR3 totals 16 residues. CDR3: CASSQDLSGGNYEQYF. In nucleotides, the CDR3 is TGCGCCAGCAGCCAAGATTTATCCGGAGGCAACTACGAGCAGTACTTC.

This clonotype showed up many times. The chain recombines TRBV29-1 with TRBJ1-1; D remains ambiguous. V lost 5 bases, J lost 4 bases, and 20 bases lay in between. Germline V gives CDR1 SQVTM, CDR2 ANQGSEA. The CDR3 covers 15 residues. The CDR3 spells CSVRGSPRGSTEAFF. DNA for the CDR3: TGCAGCGTTCGAGGGTCGCCAAGAGGGAGCACTGAAGCTTTCTTT.

The chain uses TRBV4-1 and TRBJ2-3; 8 bases agree with TRBD2. J lost 7 bases, V lost 3 bases, and 3 bases had no gene match. CDR1 and CDR2 from the germline V gene are MGHRA and YSYEKL. This CDR3 is 13 amino acids long. The CDR3 reads CASSQGGGYTQYF. The CDR3 DNA reads as TGCGCCAGCAGCCAGGGCGGGGGGTATACGCAGTATTTT.

This clonotype was recorded many times. The gene calls are TRBV4-3 and TRBJ1-1; D unclear. V lost 0 bases and J 4 bases, leaving 12 bases between the germline ends. The CDR3 contains 15 residues. The germline gives CDR1 LGHNA, CDR2 YSLEER. This CDR3 reads CASSQEFQPGTEAFF. As DNA, the CDR3 is TGCGCCAGCAGCCAAGAATTTCAGCCGGGCACTGAAGCTTTCTTT.

This clonotype was seen a handful of times. The chain is built from TRBV27 and TRBJ2-7; 9 nucleotides agree with TRBD1. CDR3 size: 14 residues. Per germline, CDR1 MNHEY and CDR2 SMNVEV (reference sequence). The V and J ends lost 8 bases and 3 bases, in that order; junction bases with no gene match: 8. The CDR3 protein is CASRPGQGVYEQYF. For the CDR3, the DNA is TGTGCCAGCCGGCCGGGACAGGGTGTCTACGAGCAGTACTTC.

The V call is TRBV5-1, the J call TRBJ1-1, with D unclear. Germline V gene lookup returns CDR1 SGHRS and CDR2 YFSETQ. Trimming pared 2 bases from V and 8 bases from J, leaving 10 bases between. The CDR3 extends over 12 amino acids. The CDR3 here is CASSFSPPEAFF. In nucleotides, the CDR3 is TGCGCCAGCAGCTTTTCACCTCCGGAAGCTTTCTTT.

This clonotype was counted at least ten times. V usage is TRBV20-1 and J usage is TRBJ2-7, with D possibly matching TRBD2 (6 bases). Deletions cut 6 bases from V and 0 bases from J, with 12 bases between. The CDR3 loop spans 13 amino acids. Germline CDR1 and CDR2: DFQATT and SNEGSKA (reference sequence). CDR3 region: CSATGTDSYEQYF. In DNA, the CDR3 is TGCAGTGCCACCGGGACTGACTCCTACGAGCAGTACTTC.

Comment on this clonotype: An end of the junction does not agree with germline; a read error may underlie this. The chain combines TRBV2 with TRBJ1-1; unclear D gene. Per germline, CDR1 SNHLY and CDR2 FYNNEI. The CDR3 contains 11 residues. CDR3 in amino acids: CAGSVGTEAFF. As DNA, the CDR3 is TGTGCCGGCAGTGTAGGAACTGAAGCTTTCTTT.

This clonotype appeared many times. The V and J genes are TRBV14 and TRBJ2-1; D not resolved. Trimming left V 2 bases short and J 0 bases short, with 11 bases between. CDR3 length: 16 amino acids. Germline values: CDR1 SGHDN, CDR2 FVKESK. CDR3 DNA: TGTGCCAGCAGCCAAAGAGGCCCAAGCTCCTACAATGAGCAGTTCTTC. It yields the protein CASSQRGPSSYNEQFF.